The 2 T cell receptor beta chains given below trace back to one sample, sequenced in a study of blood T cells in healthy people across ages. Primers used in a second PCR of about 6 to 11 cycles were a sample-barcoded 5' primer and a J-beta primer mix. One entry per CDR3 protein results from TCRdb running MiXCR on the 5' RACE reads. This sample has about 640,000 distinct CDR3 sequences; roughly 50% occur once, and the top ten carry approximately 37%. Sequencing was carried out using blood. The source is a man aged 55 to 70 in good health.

CDR3 sequence: CASSRLSQHEQFF. The CDR3 bases are TGTGCCAGCAGCCGGCTATCCCAGCATGAGCAGTTCTTC. The V and J genes are TRBV3-1 and TRBJ2-1; D gene ambiguous. V was clipped by 4 bases and J by 8 bases, with 12 bases between them. The CDR3 extends over 13 amino acids. Germline V CDR1 and CDR2: LGHDT, YNNKEL (reference sequence).

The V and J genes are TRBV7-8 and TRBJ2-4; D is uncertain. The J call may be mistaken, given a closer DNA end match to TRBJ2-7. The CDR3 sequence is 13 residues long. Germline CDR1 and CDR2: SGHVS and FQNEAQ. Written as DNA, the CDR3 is TGTGCCAGCAGCTTAGCGGTGTACTACGAGCAGTACTTC. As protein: CASSLAVYYEQYF.